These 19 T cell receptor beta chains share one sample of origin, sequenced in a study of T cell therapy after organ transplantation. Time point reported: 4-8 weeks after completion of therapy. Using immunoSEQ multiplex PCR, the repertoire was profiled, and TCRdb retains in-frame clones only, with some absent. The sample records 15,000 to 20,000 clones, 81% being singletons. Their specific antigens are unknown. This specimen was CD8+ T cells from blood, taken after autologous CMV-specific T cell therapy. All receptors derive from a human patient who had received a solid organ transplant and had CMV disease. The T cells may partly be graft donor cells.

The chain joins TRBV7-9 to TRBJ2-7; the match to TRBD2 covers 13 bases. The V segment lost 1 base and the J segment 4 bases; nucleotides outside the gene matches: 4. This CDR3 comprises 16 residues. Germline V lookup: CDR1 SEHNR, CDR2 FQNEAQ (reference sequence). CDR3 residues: CASSLDSGLAGYEQYF. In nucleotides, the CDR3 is TGTGCCAGCAGCTTAGATTCGGGACTAGCGGGGTACGAGCAGTACTTC. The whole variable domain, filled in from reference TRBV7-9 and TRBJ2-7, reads DTGVSQNPRHKITKRGQNVTFRCDPISEHNRLYWYRQTLGQGPEFLTYFQNEAQLEKSRLLSDRFSAERPKGSFSTLEIQRTEQGDSAMYLCASSLDSGLAGYEQYFGPGTRLTVT.

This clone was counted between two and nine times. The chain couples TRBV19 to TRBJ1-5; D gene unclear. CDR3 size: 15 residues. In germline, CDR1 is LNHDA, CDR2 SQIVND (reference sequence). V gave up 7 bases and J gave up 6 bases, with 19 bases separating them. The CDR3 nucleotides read TGTGCCAGTACCCCCTCCGATACGGGAAGTCAGCCCCAGCATTTT. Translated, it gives CASTPSDTGSQPQHF.

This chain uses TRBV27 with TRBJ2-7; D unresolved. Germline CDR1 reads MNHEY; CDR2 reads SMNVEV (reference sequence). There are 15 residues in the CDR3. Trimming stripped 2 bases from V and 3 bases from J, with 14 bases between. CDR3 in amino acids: CASSLKARRDYEQYF. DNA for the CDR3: TGTGCCAGCAGTTTAAAGGCGAGGAGAGACTACGAGCAGTACTTC.

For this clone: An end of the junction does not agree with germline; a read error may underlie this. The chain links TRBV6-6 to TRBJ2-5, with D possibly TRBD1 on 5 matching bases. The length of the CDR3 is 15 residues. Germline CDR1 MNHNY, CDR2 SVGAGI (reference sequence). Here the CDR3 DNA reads TGTGCCAGCAGCTACTCCTCAGGGTCCCAAGAGACCCAGTACTTC. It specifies CASSYSSGSQETQYF.

The CDR3 sequence is CASRGQDNEQFF. The CDR3 coding sequence is TGTGCCAGCAGAGGACAGGACAATGAGCAGTTCTTC. This rearrangement joins TRBV6-5 to TRBJ2-1, with 7 nucleotides matching TRBD1. Germline V gene lookup returns CDR1 MNHEY and CDR2 SVGAGI. The V gene end was trimmed by 6 bases and the J gene end by 5 bases; junction bases not matched to a gene: 1. CDR3 length equals 12 residues.

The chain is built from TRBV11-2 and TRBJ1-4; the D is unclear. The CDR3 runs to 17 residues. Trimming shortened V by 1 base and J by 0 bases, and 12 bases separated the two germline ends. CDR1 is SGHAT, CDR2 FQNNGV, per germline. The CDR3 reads CASSLVPDPSTNEKLFF. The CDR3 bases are TGTGCCAGCAGCTTAGTCCCCGACCCCTCAACTAATGAAAAACTGTTTTTT.

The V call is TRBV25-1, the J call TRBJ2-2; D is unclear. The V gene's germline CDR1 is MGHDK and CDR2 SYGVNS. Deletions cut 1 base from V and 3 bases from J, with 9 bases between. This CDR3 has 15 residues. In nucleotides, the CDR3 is TGTGCCAGCAGTGAATTAGGTGGGGACACCGGGGAGCTGTTTTTT. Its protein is CASSELGGDTGELFF.

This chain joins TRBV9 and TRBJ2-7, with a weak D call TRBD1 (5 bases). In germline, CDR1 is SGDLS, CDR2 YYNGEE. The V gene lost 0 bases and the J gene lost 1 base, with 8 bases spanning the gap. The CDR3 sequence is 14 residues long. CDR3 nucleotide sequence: TGTGCCAGCAGCGTAGATGACAGTTCCTACGAGCAGTACTTC. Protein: CASSVDDSSYEQYF.

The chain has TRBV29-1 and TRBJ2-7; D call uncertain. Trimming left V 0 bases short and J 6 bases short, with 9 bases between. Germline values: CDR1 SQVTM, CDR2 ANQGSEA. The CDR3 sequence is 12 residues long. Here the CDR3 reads CSVEENGSEQYF. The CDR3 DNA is TGCAGCGTTGAAGAAAATGGGTCCGAGCAGTACTTC.

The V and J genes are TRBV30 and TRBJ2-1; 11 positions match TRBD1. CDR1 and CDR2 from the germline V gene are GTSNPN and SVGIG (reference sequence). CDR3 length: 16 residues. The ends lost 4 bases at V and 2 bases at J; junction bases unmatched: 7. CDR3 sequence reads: CAWTGEGQGAYNEQFF. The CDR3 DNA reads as TGTGCCTGGACGGGAGAGGGACAGGGGGCCTACAATGAGCAGTTCTTC. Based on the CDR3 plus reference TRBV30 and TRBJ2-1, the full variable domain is SQTIHQWPATLVQPVGSPLSLECTVEGTSNPNLYWYRQAAGRGLQLLFYSVGIGQISSEVPQNLSASRPQDRQFILSSKKLLLSDSGFYLCAWTGEGQGAYNEQFFGPGTRLTVL.

CDR3 protein: CASSAGHSYGYTF. In DNA form, the CDR3 reads TGTGCCAGCAGCGCTGGGCACAGCTATGGCTACACCTTC. This chain uses TRBV2 with TRBJ1-2; D gene ambiguous. The germline V and J ends were trimmed by 6 bases and 4 bases, with 12 bases remaining between them. This CDR3 comprises 13 residues. CDR1 is SNHLY and CDR2 is FYNNEI in the germline V gene.

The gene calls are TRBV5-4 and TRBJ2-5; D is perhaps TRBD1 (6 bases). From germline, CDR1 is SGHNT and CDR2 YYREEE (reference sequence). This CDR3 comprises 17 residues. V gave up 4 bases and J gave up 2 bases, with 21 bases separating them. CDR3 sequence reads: CASSTWTDTERQETQYF. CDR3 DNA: TGTGCCAGCAGCACCTGGACAGACACCGAGAGGCAAGAGACCCAGTACTTC.

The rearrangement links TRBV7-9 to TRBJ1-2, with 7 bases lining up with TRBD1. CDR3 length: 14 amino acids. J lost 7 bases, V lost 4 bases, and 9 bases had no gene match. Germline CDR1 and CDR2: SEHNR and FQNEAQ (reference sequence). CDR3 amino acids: CASSSSDRDGGYTF. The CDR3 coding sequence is TGTGCCAGCAGCTCCTCCGACAGGGATGGTGGCTACACCTTC.

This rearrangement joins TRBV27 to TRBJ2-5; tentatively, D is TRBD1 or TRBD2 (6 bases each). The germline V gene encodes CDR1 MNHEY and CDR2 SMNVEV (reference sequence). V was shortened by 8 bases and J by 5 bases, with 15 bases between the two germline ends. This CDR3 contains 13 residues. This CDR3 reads CASGPGGWETQYF. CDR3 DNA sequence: TGTGCCAGCGGCCCCGGGGGCTGGGAGACCCAGTACTTC.

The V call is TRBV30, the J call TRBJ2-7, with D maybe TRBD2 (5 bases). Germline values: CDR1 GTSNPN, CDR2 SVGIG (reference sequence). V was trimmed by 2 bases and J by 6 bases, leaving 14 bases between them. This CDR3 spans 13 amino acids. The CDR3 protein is CAWSWGRSGEQYF. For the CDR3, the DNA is TGTGCCTGGAGTTGGGGTCGGAGCGGCGAGCAGTACTTC. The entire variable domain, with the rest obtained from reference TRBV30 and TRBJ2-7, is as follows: SQTIHQWPATLVQPVGSPLSLECTVEGTSNPNLYWYRQAAGRGLQLLFYSVGIGQISSEVPQNLSASRPQDRQFILSSKKLLLSDSGFYLCAWSWGRSGEQYFGPGTRLTVT.

The CDR3 nucleotides read TGCGCCAGCAGTGAGACTGACAGGGGGGATGAGCAGTTCTTC. Residues: CASSETDRGDEQFF. V usage is TRBV10-1 and J usage is TRBJ2-1; 9 bases line up with TRBD1. This CDR3 has 14 residues. V shed 2 bases and J 8 bases; nucleotides not matched to a gene: 4. Germline V gene lookup returns CDR1 WNHNN and CDR2 SYGVQD (reference sequence).

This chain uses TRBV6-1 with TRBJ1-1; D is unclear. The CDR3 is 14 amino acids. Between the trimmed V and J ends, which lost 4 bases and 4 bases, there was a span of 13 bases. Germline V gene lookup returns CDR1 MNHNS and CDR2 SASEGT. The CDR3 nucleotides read TGTGCCAGCAGTGTGGCGGCCGAGGGCACTGAAGCTTTCTTT. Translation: CASSVAAEGTEAFF.

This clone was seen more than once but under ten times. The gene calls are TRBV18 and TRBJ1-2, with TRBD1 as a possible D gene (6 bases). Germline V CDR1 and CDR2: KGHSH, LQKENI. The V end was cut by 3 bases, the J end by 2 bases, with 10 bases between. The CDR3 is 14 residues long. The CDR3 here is CASSPQGSNYGYTF. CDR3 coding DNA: TGTGCCAGCTCACCCCAGGGGTCAAACTATGGCTACACCTTC.

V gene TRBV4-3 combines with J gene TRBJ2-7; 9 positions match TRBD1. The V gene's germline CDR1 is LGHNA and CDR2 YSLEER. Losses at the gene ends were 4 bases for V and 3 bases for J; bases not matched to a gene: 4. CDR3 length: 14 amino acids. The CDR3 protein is CASSLGQGGYEQYF. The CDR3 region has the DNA TGCGCCAGCAGCCTGGGACAGGGAGGCTACGAGCAGTACTTC.